The present T cell receptor beta chain was sequenced within a study of blood T cell repertoires in COVID-19. Study overall: Acute and convalescent COVID-19 specimens originated in the United States, Italy and Spain. T cells, B-cell-depleted T cells, or PBMCs provided the cDNA or gDNA that served as material.

Per the original methods: For nucleated cells, counts were estimated from reference gene primer amplification. TCRdb keeps only in-frame clones here, not all; method: immunoSEQ multiplex PCR. The V and J calls and clone size were taken over from that table, and D and trimming were inferred from the DNA. The top ten clones hold 0.99% of a sample with some 260,000 clones, more than 75% of them seen once. This clonotype originated in a woman aged 40 to 49 who had recovered from COVID-19. The sequencing input was peripheral blood.

CDR3: CASRADRGQETQYF. In DNA form, the CDR3 reads TGTGCCAGCCGTGCCGACAGGGGCCAAGAGACCCAGTACTTC. This chain uses TRBV19 with TRBJ2-5; 8 positions match TRBD1. This CDR3 contains 14 residues. Germline-derived CDR1 and CDR2 are LNHDA and SQIVND (reference sequence). Trimming took 9 bases from V and 1 from J; bases not matched to a gene: 7.